The clone carrying this T cell receptor (beta chain) was recorded once. CDR3 size: 13 residues. CDR1 and CDR2 (germline): MNHEY, SVGAGI. Trimming removed 8 bases from V and 6 bases from J, with 13 bases in between. Data came from immunoSEQ multiplex PCR; TCRdb stores just in-frame clones and leaves some out. The table lists about 77,000 clones, about 89% of them singletons, with about 1.9% in the top ten. This sample is drawn from a study of T cell changes during pregnancy in multiple sclerosis. The rearrangement uses TRBV6-5 and TRBJ2-2; possibly TRBD2 for D (6 bases). This specimen consisted of peripheral blood, obtained before pregnancy. The clonotype was recovered from a female donor with multiple sclerosis, enrolled in a pregnancy study. The DNA for the CDR3 is TGTGCCAGCGGGCAACTAGCTCCCGGGGAGCTGTTTTTT. Its protein product is CASGQLAPGELFF.